Included here is one T cell receptor beta chain sequence, with context. The antigen is not known. V shed 5 bases, J shed 0 bases, and the junction held 4 bases outside the gene matches. In germline, CDR1 is LGHNA, CDR2 YNFKEQ. The CDR3 is 14 amino acids. With duration under 3 months, ophthalmopathy was active: Clinical Activity Score at least 3, NOSPECS at least 4. This sample stems from a study of T cells in Graves' hyperthyroidism and ophthalmopathy. Whole-study results and caveats: Appearing also in blood were most of the thyroid clonotypes expanded above 0.001.

Researchers took RNA transcripts and amplified the TCR beta CDR3 regions from them. First-round RT-PCR with HTBI primers amplified the TCR CDR3 region. TCRdb reprocessed the multiplex PCR reads via MiXCR and lists one record per CDR3 protein. The sample includes some 370,000 distinct CDR3 sequences, more than 13% of them seen just once. The chain uses TRBV4-2 and TRBJ2-7; 7 positions match TRBD2. The sequenced sample consisted of blood. The clonotype originates from a middle-aged man with Graves' ophthalmopathy. DNA of the CDR3: TGTGCCAGCAGCTCTCGACTAGCCTCCTACGAGCAGTACTTC. Its translation: CASSSRLASYEQYF.